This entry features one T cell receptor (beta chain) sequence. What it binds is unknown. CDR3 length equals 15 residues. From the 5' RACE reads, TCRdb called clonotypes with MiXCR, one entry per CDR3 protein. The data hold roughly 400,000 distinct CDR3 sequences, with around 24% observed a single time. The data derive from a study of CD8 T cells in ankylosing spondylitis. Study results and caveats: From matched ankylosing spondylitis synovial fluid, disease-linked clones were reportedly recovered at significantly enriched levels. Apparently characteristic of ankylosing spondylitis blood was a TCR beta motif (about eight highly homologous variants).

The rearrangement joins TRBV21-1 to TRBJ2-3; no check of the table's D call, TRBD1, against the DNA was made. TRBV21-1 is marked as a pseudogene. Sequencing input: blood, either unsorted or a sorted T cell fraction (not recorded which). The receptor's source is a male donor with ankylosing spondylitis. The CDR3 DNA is TGTGCCAGCAGCAAAGATGGGGGGAAAACAGATACGCAGTATTTT. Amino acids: CASSKDGGKTDTQYF.